This T cell receptor beta chain was captured in a study of cytomegalovirus exposure and HLA in healthy donors. Study in general: Early released data had tens of millions of unique TCRs, all coming from HLA-typed donors. Whole-study findings and limits: TCR beta V- and J-gene trimming was later associated with a missense DCLRE1C variant.

Remarks on this clone: The antigen remains undetermined.

Use of 60 Vbeta and 13 Jbeta primers characterized the PCR. The repertoire was sequenced with immunoSEQ multiplex PCR; TCRdb's copy has only in-frame clones and lacks some. The sample carries around 150,000 clones, about two thirds recorded once. The CDR3 is 15 residues long. V shed 7 bases and J 4 bases; nucleotides not matched to a gene: 12. Germline lookup yields CDR1 MNHEY and CDR2 SVGAGI. Sequenced sample: PBMCs. This sequence originates from a woman in her 30s in good health and CMV-seronegative. This rearrangement joins TRBV6-5 to TRBJ2-5; TRBD1 aligns across 7 bases. The CDR3 protein is CASTVGKGARETQYF. For the CDR3, the DNA is TGTGCCAGCACGGTGGGGAAGGGGGCTAGAGAGACCCAGTACTTC.